A selection of T cell receptor beta chains follows, all from one sample in a study of T cell responses to AZD1222 COVID-19 vaccine. Produced via immunoSEQ multiplex PCR; TCRdb's table is partial and in-frame only. Of some 160,000 clones listed, around nine tenths are singletons. Here the sequenced sample was peripheral blood, taken 28 days after the second AZD1222 dose. The receptors were gathered from an adult who received the AZD1222 COVID-19 vaccine. The CDR3 runs from the conserved cysteine through the conserved F or W. D genes are given only for firm matches. For some rows the clone size is stated as once, few or many, or as a class when expanded; others skip it.

clone size,D gene,CDR3 length,V gene,J gene,CDR3 protein,CDR3 DNA
.,.,14,TRBV19,TRBJ2-7,CASSVGGESYEQYF,TGTGCCAGTAGTGTTGGCGGGGAGAGCTACGAGCAGTACTTC
.,.,12,TRBV12-5,TRBJ1-5,CASGLANQPQHF,TGTGCTAGTGGTTTGGCTAATCAGCCCCAGCATTTT
.,.,15,TRBV7-9,TRBJ1-5,CASSPGQGRNQPQHF,TGTGCCAGCAGCCCCGGACAAGGACGAAATCAGCCCCAGCATTTT
.,TRBD1,16,TRBV2,TRBJ2-7,CASSEAPRDRGYEQYF,TGTGCCAGCAGTGAAGCGCCCCGGGACAGGGGCTACGAGCAGTACTTC
.,.,14,TRBV5-4,TRBJ1-2,CASSYQRRQYGYTF,TGTGCCAGCAGCTATCAACGCAGACAGTATGGCTACACCTTC
.,TRBD2,15,TRBV27,TRBJ2-7,CASSLSLAGTYEQYF,TGTGCCAGCAGTTTAAGTCTAGCGGGGACCTACGAGCAGTACTTC
once,.,12,TRBV29-1,TRBJ1-1,CSVVRGLGMAFF,TGCAGCGTTGTACGCGGGCTGGGTATGGCTTTCTTT
.,TRBD2,19,TRBV11-3,TRBJ2-2,CASSLGGLAGGPNTGELFF,TGTGCCAGCAGCTTAGGTGGACTAGCGGGGGGCCCGAACACCGGGGAGCTGTTTTTT
.,.,13,TRBV7-9,TRBJ1-2,CASSLQGHYGYTF,TGTGCCAGCAGCTTACAGGGTCACTATGGCTACACCTTC
once,.,15,TRBV2,TRBJ1-4,CASSGPGGGLEKLFF,TGTGCCAGCAGTGGGCCGGGTGGGGGTTTAGAAAAACTGTTTTTT
.,.,13,TRBV9,TRBJ2-5,CASSRDLRETQYF,TGTGCCAGCAGCCGGGATCTGAGGGAGACCCAGTACTTC
.,TRBD1,14,TRBV4-1,TRBJ1-5,CASSPGTGGSPQHF,TGCGCCAGCAGCCCAGGGACAGGGGGCAGTCCCCAGCATTTT
.,.,16,TRBV7-2,TRBJ1-4,CASSFGLAWAAEKLFF,TGTGCCAGCAGCTTCGGCCTAGCGTGGGCGGCTGAAAAACTGTTTTTT
.,.,12,TRBV6-1,TRBJ2-7,CASSERGYEQYF,TGTGCCAGCAGTGAAAGGGGTTACGAGCAGTACTTC
.,TRBD2,16,TRBV5-1,TRBJ2-3,CASSLGSSGGTDTQYF,TGCGCCAGCAGCTTGGGTTCGAGCGGGGGCACAGATACGCAGTATTTT
few,TRBD1,16,TRBV6-2/TRBV6-3,TRBJ1-1,CASSYPTGGSDTEAFF,TGTGCCAGCAGTTACCCCACAGGGGGGTCGGACACTGAAGCTTTCTTT
.,TRBD1,17,TRBV28,TRBJ1-1,CASSLYSLGTGKAEAFF,TGTGCCAGCAGTTTATATTCCCTGGGGACAGGGAAAGCTGAAGCTTTCTTT
.,.,15,TRBV3-1/TRBV3-2,TRBJ1-3,CASSPSVASGNTIYF,TGTGCCAGCAGCCCATCAGTGGCTTCTGGAAACACCATATATTTT
.,.,12,TRBV18,TRBJ1-6,CASSLQQQALHF,TGTGCCAGCTCACTCCAGCAACAGGCCCTCCACTTT
.,TRBD1,17,TRBV7-8,TRBJ2-7,CASSTTKFKTGGNEQYF,TGTGCCAGCAGCACAACAAAATTTAAGACAGGGGGGAACGAGCAGTACTTC
.,.,16,TRBV10-3,TRBJ2-3,CAISVGGRTSTDTQYF,TGTGCCATCAGTGTTGGTGGTCGGACTAGCACAGATACGCAGTATTTT
.,TRBD1,14,TRBV3-1/TRBV3-2,TRBJ1-2,CASSNRDRGRGYTF,TGTGCCAGCAGCAACCGGGACAGGGGGCGCGGCTACACCTTC